This T cell receptor (beta chain) emerged from a study of Ad26.COV2.S vaccination and SARS-CoV-2 variants. Study context: Dosing was one shot or two shots 56 days apart. Study-level points and caveats: Responses of T cells in total may have been underestimated by the TCR breadth and depth analyses. Reports say spike-specific CD8+ and CD4+ T cell responses covered substantial breadth after vaccination.

Repertoires were generated with immunoSEQ multiplex PCR, while TCRdb's copy carries only in-frame clones and drops some. The data show hundreds of thousands of clones, 75% to 90% seen once. The germline gives CDR1 SGHTA, CDR2 FQGNSA. CDR3 length equals 15 residues. The junction had 3 bases not matched to a gene; V was cut back by 5 bases and J by 1 base. About this clone: Its specificity is not known.

Indicated treatment: around 19 received Ad26.COV2.S at low or high dose, single or two shots; roughly 5 received placebo; per-sample allocation not given. All samples were drawn on day 63, counting from the first vaccine or placebo injection. Expressing Wuhan-strain SARS-CoV-2 spike, an Ad26 vector served as the vaccine. This chain links TRBV7-2 with TRBJ2-5; 11 nucleotides agree with TRBD2. This receptor was obtained from a person between 18 and 65 years old who received the Ad26.COV2.S COVID-19 vaccine or a placebo. Sequencing was performed on peripheral blood, taken in a trial of Ad26.COV2.S vaccine versus placebo. This CDR3 is CASSKTSGAQETQYF. In DNA, the CDR3 is TGTGCCAGCAGCAAGACTAGCGGGGCCCAAGAGACCCAGTACTTC.